The 24 T cell receptor beta chains below were found in one sample sequenced in a study of T cell repertoires in cytomegalovirus infection. Antigens of these TCRs are unknown. Using its own MiXCR run on the reads, TCRdb lists one record per CDR3 protein. The data hold about half a million distinct CDR3 sequences, with around 30% observed a single time. The specimen was cultured PBMCs, collected from culture after CMV antigen stimulation. The receptors shown here come from a human donor in good health (CMV status not recorded). Some clones in this sample may be carry-over from other donors' samples.

The V gene is TRBV7-2, the J gene TRBJ2-1, with D perhaps assigned TRBD1 or TRBD2 (7 bases each). This CDR3 has 16 amino acids. Germline values: CDR1 SGHTA, CDR2 FQGNSA. Trimming stripped 5 bases from V and 7 bases from J, with 21 bases between. The CDR3 sequence: CASSRGSGRGRNEQFF. Written as DNA, the CDR3 is TGTGCCAGCAGCCGAGGGAGTGGGAGGGGGCGGAATGAGCAGTTCTTC. Full variable domain (missing parts from reference TRBV7-2 and TRBJ2-1): GAGVSQSPSNKVTEKGKDVELRCDPISGHTALYWYRQSLGQGLEFLIYFQGNSAPDKSGLPSDRFSAERTGGSVSTLTIQRTQQEDSAVYLCASSRGSGRGRNEQFFGPGTRLTVL.

The V gene is TRBV7-4, the J gene TRBJ1-4; 7 nucleotides align to TRBD1. Trimming at V came to 3 bases and at J to 4 bases, leaving 5 bases not matched to a gene. Germline V gene sequence: CDR1 SGHVT, CDR2 SQSDAQ. CDR3 length equals 15 residues. In nucleotides, the CDR3 is TGTGCCAGCAGCTTGGACCGACAGGGTAATGAAAAACTGTTTTTT. Encoded protein: CASSLDRQGNEKLFF.

The chain combines TRBV27 with TRBJ2-7; D possibly matches TRBD1 or TRBD2 (5 bases each). In germline, CDR1 is MNHEY, CDR2 SMNVEV (reference sequence). Trimming pared 2 bases from V and 6 bases from J, leaving 11 bases between. This CDR3 spans 13 amino acids. The CDR3 bases are TGTGCCAGCAGTTTAGGGGGACCACTCGAGCAGTACTTC. Its translation: CASSLGGPLEQYF.

The chain couples TRBV7-2 to TRBJ1-3; D call uncertain. Germline V gives CDR1 SGHTA, CDR2 FQGNSA. The CDR3 extends over 14 amino acids. Deletions cut 7 bases from V and 0 bases from J, with 10 bases between. The CDR3 DNA reads TGTGCCAGCACCCTGGATCGCTCTGGAAACACCATATATTTT. Encoded protein: CASTLDRSGNTIYF. Looking up the rest from reference TRBV7-2 and TRBJ1-3 gives the full variable domain: GAGVSQSPSNKVTEKGKDVELRCDPISGHTALYWYRQSLGQGLEFLIYFQGNSAPDKSGLPSDRFSAERTGGSVSTLTIQRTQQEDSAVYLCASTLDRSGNTIYFGEGSWLTVV.

The chain uses TRBV7-9 and TRBJ1-4, with TRBD1 identical over 7 bases. Germline V gene sequence: CDR1 SEHNR, CDR2 FQNEAQ (reference sequence). The J segment lost 7 bases and the V segment lost 3 bases, leaving 14 bases of the junction unmatched. The CDR3 totals 17 residues. CDR3 residues: CASSLLDRQGQSEKLFF. CDR3 in DNA: TGTGCCAGCAGCTTGCTGGACCGACAGGGACAGAGTGAAAAACTGTTTTTT.

The chain uses TRBV12-3 or TRBV12-4 and TRBJ1-5; possibly TRBD1 for D (5 bases). V gave up 4 bases and J gave up 5 bases, with 15 bases separating them. The CDR3 loop spans 15 amino acids. The chain's CDR3 is CASSSQTGGYQPQHF. The CDR3 region has the DNA TGTGCCAGCAGTTCCCAGACGGGGGGATATCAGCCCCAGCATTTT.

The chain employs TRBV27 and TRBJ1-4, with D possibly TRBD1 on 6 matching bases. Per the germline V gene, CDR1 is MNHEY and CDR2 is SMNVEV (reference sequence). The germline V and J ends were trimmed by 5 bases and 0 bases, with 13 bases remaining between them. CDR3 size: 16 residues. The chain's CDR3 is CASSDAPGATNEKLFF. CDR3 bases: TGTGCCAGCAGTGATGCGCCAGGGGCAACTAATGAAAAACTGTTTTTT.

This chain joins TRBV5-1 and TRBJ1-1; D is ambiguous. Trimming cost V 0 bases and J 2 bases, with 8 bases left between them. Germline V gives CDR1 SGHRS, CDR2 YFSETQ. CDR3 size: 14 residues. CDR3 nucleotide sequence: TGCGCCAGCAGCTTGGAAACAGCTAACACTGAAGCTTTCTTT. Encoded protein: CASSLETANTEAFF.

This clonotype was counted a few times. The rearrangement joins TRBV27 to TRBJ2-7; D gene unclear. Germline V gene lookup returns CDR1 MNHEY and CDR2 SMNVEV (reference sequence). This CDR3 region has 15 residues. V gave up 3 bases and J gave up 1 base, with 13 bases separating them. CDR3 amino acids: CASSFVPFHSYEQYV. The CDR3 coding sequence is TGTGCCAGCAGTTTCGTGCCCTTCCATTCCTACGAGCAGTACGTC.

The V gene is TRBV7-6, the J gene TRBJ2-7; TRBD1 or TRBD2 may be the D gene (5 bases each). From germline, CDR1 is SGHVS and CDR2 FNYEAQ. CDR3 length: 12 residues. V was trimmed by 8 bases and J by 0 bases, leaving 8 bases between them. CDR3 DNA: TGTGCCAGCGGGGACGTCTCCTACGAGCAGTACTTC. Its protein is CASGDVSYEQYF.

This clonotype was recorded many times. V gene TRBV7-2 combines with J gene TRBJ2-1; TRBD2 matches at 11 bases. V was clipped by 7 bases and J by 9 bases; unmatched bases: 8. CDR1 and CDR2 (germline): SGHTA, FQGNSA. The length of the CDR3 is 14 residues. CDR3 region: CASTYSGRASEQFF. The CDR3 nucleotides read TGTGCCAGCACCTATAGCGGGAGGGCGAGTGAGCAGTTCTTC.

This chain connects TRBV19 to TRBJ1-1; TRBD1 matches 7 bases. V was pared by 3 bases and J by 8 bases, with 3 bases of the junction left unmatched. This CDR3 contains 12 residues. Germline loops: CDR1 LNHDA, CDR2 SQIVND (reference sequence). Written as DNA, the CDR3 is TGTGCCAGTAGTATTTGGGGACAGGAAGCTTTCTTT. Encoded protein: CASSIWGQEAFF. Full variable domain (rest looked up from reference TRBV19 and TRBJ1-1): DGGITQSPKYLFRKEGQNVTLSCEQNLNHDAMYWYRQDPGQGLRLIYYSQIVNDFQKGDIAEGYSVSREKKESFPLTVTSAQKNPTAFYLCASSIWGQEAFFGQGTRLTVV.

This chain connects TRBV20-1 to TRBJ2-5; 10 bases are shared with TRBD2. CDR3 length equals 16 residues. After removal of 4 bases from V and 0 bases from J, the junction contained 8 bases not matched to a gene. Germline values: CDR1 DFQATT, CDR2 SNEGSKA (reference sequence). CDR3 nucleotides: TGCAGTGCTATGGGTCTCAGCGGGAGGGACCAAGAGACCCAGTACTTC. Residues: CSAMGLSGRDQETQYF.

This chain connects TRBV7-8 to TRBJ2-1; D is ambiguous. CDR3 length equals 14 residues. The ends were cut back, 0 bases at V and 5 bases at J, with 8 bases in the middle. Germline CDR1 reads SGHVS; CDR2 reads FQNEAQ. CDR3 region: CASSLAARHNEQFF. In DNA form, the CDR3 reads TGTGCCAGCAGCTTAGCGGCCCGCCACAATGAGCAGTTCTTC.

The V and J genes are TRBV2 and TRBJ2-3, with D tentatively TRBD2 (5 bases). The germline gives CDR1 SNHLY, CDR2 FYNNEI. The germline V and J ends were trimmed by 6 bases and 6 bases, with 10 bases remaining between them. The CDR3 consists of 12 residues. The CDR3 reads CASRLAPDTQYF. The CDR3, as DNA: TGTGCCAGCAGGCTAGCCCCCGATACGCAGTATTTT.

This clonotype has only a few counts. V gene TRBV6-1 combines with J gene TRBJ2-1, with 8 bases fitting TRBD2. V was clipped by 6 bases and J by 5 bases; unmatched bases: 3. Germline CDR1 and CDR2: MNHNS and SASEGT. CDR3 length equals 13 residues. The CDR3 region has the DNA TGTGCCAGCAGACGGGAGGGGAACAATGAGCAGTTCTTC. Translation gives CASRREGNNEQFF.

This clonotype was found a few times. The CDR3 DNA sequence: TGTGCCAGCAGCCCCGACGGGGGAAACACTGAAGCTTTCTTT. Amino acid sequence: CASSPDGGNTEAFF. The chain is built from TRBV5-4 and TRBJ1-1, with D tentatively TRBD1 (5 bases). Germline CDR1 SGHNT, CDR2 YYREEE (reference sequence). V was trimmed by 4 bases and J by 2 bases, leaving 12 bases between them. The CDR3 totals 14 residues.

The chain links TRBV7-2 to TRBJ2-7; 7 bases are shared with TRBD2. Germline V CDR1 and CDR2: SGHTA, FQGNSA. Trimming cost V 5 bases and J 3 bases; bases outside gene matches: 4. This CDR3 is built from 13 residues. CDR3 DNA sequence: TGTGCCAGCAGCCGTGCGGGAGTCTACGAGCAGTACTTC. Its protein product is CASSRAGVYEQYF.

This clonotype was counted many times. The V gene is TRBV7-2, the J gene TRBJ2-2; 7 bases are shared with TRBD2. V lost 5 bases and J lost 1; bases outside the gene matches: 7. Germline loops: CDR1 SGHTA, CDR2 FQGNSA. This CDR3 spans 16 amino acids. As DNA, the CDR3 is TGTGCCAGCAGCCCCCAAGGCGGGAGGAACACCGGGGAGCTGTTTTTT. It translates to CASSPQGGRNTGELFF.

In its sample, this clonotype was seen a few times. This chain connects TRBV4-1 to TRBJ2-3; 12 bases fit TRBD2. The germline V gene encodes CDR1 MGHRA and CDR2 YSYEKL. The CDR3 is made up of 15 amino acids. Unmatched junction bases numbered 6, after V lost 5 bases and J lost 6 bases. The CDR3 here is CASSARLAGEDTQYF. The CDR3 bases are TGCGCCAGCAGCGCGCGACTAGCGGGAGAGGATACGCAGTATTTT.

The gene calls are TRBV20-1 and TRBJ2-3; D may be TRBD2 (6 bases). The CDR3 runs to 15 residues. Trimming removed 5 bases at V and 1 base at J, with 16 bases between. The germline V gene encodes CDR1 DFQATT and CDR2 SNEGSKA (reference sequence). The CDR3 bases are TGCAGTGCTCCCCCCCCGCGGGAACGCACAGATACGCAGTATTTT. As protein: CSAPPPRERTDTQYF.

Comment on this clonotype: One junction end does not reproduce the germline sequence, and a read error may be involved. The chain joins TRBV7-2 to TRBJ2-4; a weak D match, TRBD1 (6 bases). The germline CDR1 and CDR2 sequences are SGHTA and FQGNSA. The CDR3 is made up of 12 amino acids. CDR3 nucleotides: TGTGGCAGCAGCTTACTACAGGGCATTCAGTACTTC. Translated, it gives CGSSLLQGIQYF.

This clonotype has only a few counts. The chain uses TRBV6-2 or TRBV6-3 and TRBJ2-4; TRBD1 is a possible D gene (6 bases). The V end was cut by 0 bases, the J end by 1 base, with 10 bases between. The germline V gene has CDR1 MNHEY and CDR2 SVGEGT. This CDR3 comprises 16 residues. CDR3 residues: CASSYSPGVAKNIQYF. The CDR3 DNA reads as TGTGCCAGCAGTTACTCCCCAGGGGTGGCCAAAAACATTCAGTACTTC.

This clonotype occurred a few times. The chain has TRBV19 and TRBJ2-1, with 12 bases lining up with TRBD2. The V gene end was trimmed by 3 bases and the J gene end by 0 bases; junction bases not matched to a gene: 21. The germline V gene encodes CDR1 LNHDA and CDR2 SQIVND (reference sequence). The CDR3 runs to 23 residues. The CDR3 sequence is CASSIGYRGPGTSGLSSYNEQFF. The CDR3 DNA is TGTGCCAGTAGTATTGGTTACAGGGGGCCGGGGACTAGCGGGCTTAGCTCCTACAATGAGCAGTTCTTC. Looking up the rest from reference TRBV19 and TRBJ2-1 gives the full variable domain: DGGITQSPKYLFRKEGQNVTLSCEQNLNHDAMYWYRQDPGQGLRLIYYSQIVNDFQKGDIAEGYSVSREKKESFPLTVTSAQKNPTAFYLCASSIGYRGPGTSGLSSYNEQFFGPGTRLTVL.